Shown below are 18 T cell receptor beta chains from a single sample sequenced in a study of metastatic and nonmetastatic thyroid tumors. Every patient was untreated before thyroid surgery. Through MiXCR, TCRdb re-clonotyped the PCR reads. The table includes roughly 25,000 clones, over 10% detected once. Sequences were obtained from blood. These receptors were taken from a female donor with papillary thyroid cancer or a benign thyroid nodule (not recorded which). Some clones in this sample may be carry-over from other donors' samples.

By its share, this clone is medium-sized. The chain is built from TRBV20-1 and TRBJ1-1; D remains ambiguous. Between the trimmed V and J ends, which lost 2 bases and 0 bases, there was a span of 16 bases. The CDR3 extends over 16 amino acids. Per the germline V gene, CDR1 is DFQATT and CDR2 is SNEGSKA (reference sequence). This chain's CDR3 is CSARMSTTRMNTEAFF. CDR3 bases: TGCAGTGCTAGAATGTCAACAACCCGGATGAACACTGAAGCTTTCTTT.

This clone was seen a single time. The V and J genes are TRBV4-1 and TRBJ2-1; 7 positions agree with TRBD1. Germline V gene lookup returns CDR1 MGHRA and CDR2 YSYEKL. The CDR3 is made up of 19 amino acids. V dropped 4 bases and J dropped 4; count of bases not matched to a gene: 19. The CDR3: CASSRGGLLASSPYNEQFF. The CDR3 nucleotides are TGCGCCAGCAGCCGAGGGGGCCTTCTCGCTAGTTCCCCATACAATGAGCAGTTCTTC.

Many counts were recorded for this clone. This chain uses TRBV5-4 with TRBJ2-2, with TRBD2 identical over 12 bases. The CDR3 consists of 17 residues. Germline-derived CDR1 and CDR2 are SGHNT and YYREEE (reference sequence). After removal of 5 bases from V and 3 bases from J, the junction contained 8 bases not matched to a gene. The CDR3 here is CASSGRGTSGYTGELFF. For the CDR3, the DNA is TGTGCCAGCAGTGGACGCGGGACTAGCGGGTACACCGGGGAGCTGTTTTTT.

This clone was seen many times. The chain employs TRBV19 and TRBJ2-3, with TRBD1 as a possible D gene (6 bases). CDR3 length: 16 amino acids. The germline V gene encodes CDR1 LNHDA and CDR2 SQIVND (reference sequence). V lost 5 bases and J lost 4, with 19 bases in between. The CDR3 spells CASSARGRTDPDTQYF. The CDR3 nucleotides are TGTGCCAGTAGTGCCCGGGGACGGACAGACCCAGATACGCAGTATTTT.

The chain recombines TRBV28 with TRBJ1-2; TRBD1 matches 7 bases. The CDR3 consists of 17 residues. CDR1 is MDHEN, CDR2 SYDVKM, per germline. Trimming at V came to 4 bases and at J to 8 bases, leaving 19 bases not matched to a gene. CDR3 nucleotide sequence: TGTGCCAGCAGTTACATCCCCTCGACAGGGAAAGGGGGCGGCTACACCTTC. Amino acid sequence: CASSYIPSTGKGGGYTF.

This clone was counted many times. The chain joins TRBV27 to TRBJ1-2; 10 bases align to TRBD1. CDR1 and CDR2 from the germline V gene are MNHEY and SMNVEV (reference sequence). CDR3 length: 14 residues. The junction had 10 bases not matched to a gene; V was cut back by 7 bases and J by 8 bases. CDR3 nucleotide sequence: TGTGCCAGCACCTCCGGGACAGGGGCGGTCGGCTACACCTTC. Encoded protein: CASTSGTGAVGYTF.

About this clone: Its ends do not fully match the called genes, so a read error is possible. The chain carries TRBV6-4 and TRBJ2-7, with D possibly TRBD1 on 5 matching bases. CDR1 is MRHNA, CDR2 SNTAGT, per germline. This CDR3 region has 15 residues. Here the CDR3 DNA reads TGTGCCAGCAGTTACTCGCAGTACAGGTACTACGAGCAGTACTTC. Amino acid sequence: CASSYSQYRYYEQYF.

This clone is medium-sized by share. V gene TRBV6-7 combines with J gene TRBJ2-7, with D possibly TRBD1 on 6 matching bases. TRBV6-7 belongs to the ORF category, with a function that is uncertain. There are 17 residues in the CDR3. The V end was cut by 0 bases, the J end by 6 bases, with 21 bases between. The CDR3 loop reads CASSYSSRDKGEGEQYF. DNA for the CDR3: TGTGCCAGCAGTTACTCGAGTAGGGACAAGGGAGAGGGCGAGCAGTACTTC.

Worth noting for this clone: Without the conserved terminal phenylalanine or tryptophan, this CDR3 likely stems from a read error. This chain uses TRBV20-1 with TRBJ2-7; D is perhaps TRBD2 (6 bases). Trimming removed 6 bases at V and 4 bases at J, with 22 bases between. CDR1 and CDR2 from the germline V gene are DFQATT and SNEGSKA (reference sequence). The CDR3 sequence is 15 residues long. CDR3 sequence reads: CSASVAVWLGYEQYS. CDR3 bases: TGCAGTGCCAGTGTAGCGGTATGGCTCGGGTACGAGCAGTACTCC.

This clone has at least ten counts. This chain links TRBV7-3 with TRBJ1-1, with 8 bases matching TRBD1. The V segment lost 5 bases and the J segment 1 base; nucleotides outside the gene matches: 3. Germline V gives CDR1 SGHTA, CDR2 FQGTGA. CDR3 size: 14 residues. The CDR3 DNA reads as TGTGCCAGCAGCCTACAGGGGGGGAACACTGAAGCTTTCTTT. It yields the protein CASSLQGGNTEAFF.

Ten or more counts support this clone. The CDR3 sequence is CASSYVPGTEYEQYF. CDR3 sequence (DNA): TGTGCCAGCAGTTATGTTCCTGGGACAGAGTACGAGCAGTACTTC. The V and J genes are TRBV6-5 and TRBJ2-7; 7 positions agree with TRBD1. The CDR3 covers 15 residues. V lost 3 bases to trimming and J lost 4 bases; unmatched junction nucleotides: 9. Germline V CDR1 and CDR2: MNHEY, SVGAGI.

This clone was recorded at least ten times. V usage is TRBV20-1 and J usage is TRBJ2-7; 10 bases agree with TRBD1. The CDR3 contains 18 residues. Germline assignment: CDR1 DFQATT and CDR2 SNEGSKA (reference sequence). J was trimmed by 6 bases and V by 3 bases; bases with no gene match: 20. This CDR3 reads CSASSQGPGTGAFGEQYF. The CDR3 DNA sequence: TGCAGTGCTAGTTCTCAGGGCCCCGGGACAGGGGCTTTCGGCGAGCAGTACTTC.

The chain carries TRBV7-8 and TRBJ2-7, with 7 bases aligning to TRBD2. V lost 3 bases to trimming and J lost 5 bases; unmatched junction nucleotides: 7. The germline V gene has CDR1 SGHVS and CDR2 FQNEAQ. CDR3 length: 14 amino acids. Here the CDR3 DNA reads TGTGCCAGCAGCTTGGTGGGAGGGCCGAACGAGCAGTACTTC. Translation: CASSLVGGPNEQYF.

This clone showed up just a few times. This may stem from a read error, because a much larger clone lies one nucleotide away. J is TRBJ1-4 and V is TRBV3-1; no clear D gene. V lost 7 bases and J lost 4, with 13 bases in between. Germline values: CDR1 LGHDT, CDR2 YNNKEL (reference sequence). The CDR3 loop spans 14 amino acids. The CDR3 DNA follows: TGTGCCAGCATCCACCGGGCTCATAATGAAAAACTGTTTTTT. It is translated as CASIHRAHNEKLFF.

Many counts were recorded for this clone. V usage is TRBV15 and J usage is TRBJ2-1; 7 bases align to TRBD1. Germline V gene sequence: CDR1 LNHNV, CDR2 YYDKDF (reference sequence). This CDR3 has 17 amino acids. V dropped 1 base and J dropped 8; count of bases not matched to a gene: 14. As DNA, the CDR3 is TGTGCCACCAGCAGAGGAGGGCACAGGGGATTTCGTCATGAGCAGTTCTTC. This encodes CATSRGGHRGFRHEQFF.

About this clone itself: Being one base from a much bigger clone, this may be a read error. The rearrangement uses TRBV2 and TRBJ2-5, with D possibly matching TRBD2 (5 bases). Per germline, CDR1 SNHLY and CDR2 FYNNEI. V was shortened by 11 bases and J by 6 bases, with 13 bases between the two germline ends. CDR3 length: 11 amino acids. CDR3: CAGAVQKTQYF. CDR3 sequence (DNA): TGTGCCGGAGCGGTACAAAAGACCCAGTACTTC.

V usage is TRBV6-4 and J usage is TRBJ2-2, with 8 bases lining up with TRBD2. This CDR3 contains 16 residues. The junction had 9 bases not matched to a gene; V was cut back by 3 bases and J by 6 bases. Germline CDR1 is MRHNA and CDR2 is SNTAGT. The CDR3 coding sequence is TGTGCCAGCAGTGAGGAAAGCGGGAGTTCTTCCGGGGAGCTGTTTTTT. Translated: CASSEESGSSSGELFF.

This clone was observed many times. The chain combines TRBV20-1 with TRBJ2-5; tentatively, D is TRBD2 (5 bases). Germline loops: CDR1 DFQATT, CDR2 SNEGSKA (reference sequence). V lost 7 bases and J lost 5, with 20 bases in between. The CDR3 contains 14 residues. The CDR3 DNA is TGCAGTGTCACCAAAGGCGGGTCGCAGGAGACCCAGTACTTC. This encodes CSVTKGGSQETQYF.